These 20 T cell receptor beta chains were all obtained from the same sample, sequenced in a study of blood T cell repertoires in COVID-19. The assay was immunoSEQ multiplex PCR, and TCRdb's table has in-frame clones only and misses some. The sample has over 200,000 clones, about 88% seen once. Sequenced sample: peripheral blood. These receptors originate from a man aged 55 to 70 who had recovered from COVID-19.

CDR3 in amino acids: CASSSDRLAGDNEQFF. CDR3 coding DNA: TGTGCCAGCAGCTCCGACCGACTAGCGGGGGACAATGAGCAGTTCTTC. The chain employs TRBV3-1 (or the pseudogene TRBV3-2) and TRBJ2-1; 12 bases line up with TRBD2. J gave up 5 bases and V 5 bases, and 7 bases lay outside the gene matches. In germline, CDR1 is LGHDT, CDR2 YNNKEL (reference sequence). The CDR3 length is 16 residues.

This chain joins TRBV6-6 and TRBJ2-3, with TRBD2 identical over 8 bases. The CDR3 has 16 residues. Looked up from germline, CDR1 is MNHNY and CDR2 is SVGAGI (reference sequence). The V and J ends lost 2 bases and 2 bases, in that order; junction bases with no gene match: 6. The CDR3 sequence is CASSYIGGGVTDTQYF. The CDR3 nucleotides are TGTGCCAGCAGTTACATCGGGGGGGGCGTCACAGATACGCAGTATTTT.

V is TRBV18 and J is TRBJ1-4, with 11 bases aligning to TRBD1. The CDR3 runs 15 residues. Germline V gene data show CDR1 as KGHSH and CDR2 as LQKENI. The J segment lost 8 bases and the V segment lost 2 bases, leaving 4 bases of the junction unmatched. The DNA for the CDR3 is TGTGCCAGCTCACCAGGACAGGGGGCACAGGAAAAACTGTTTTTT. Amino acid sequence: CASSPGQGAQEKLFF. The entire variable domain, with the rest obtained from reference TRBV18 and TRBJ1-4, is as follows: NAGVMQNPRHLVRRRGQEARLRCSPMKGHSHVYWYRQLPEEGLKFMVYLQKENIIDESGMPKERFSAEFPKEGPSILRIQQVVRGDSAAYFCASSPGQGAQEKLFFGSGTQLSVL.

The chain joins TRBV5-1 to TRBJ1-6; 8 nucleotides line up with TRBD1. Trimming at V came to 2 bases and at J to 6 bases, leaving 7 bases not matched to a gene. Germline V gene lookup returns CDR1 SGHRS and CDR2 YFSETQ. This CDR3 contains 16 residues. Written as DNA, the CDR3 is TGCGCCAGCAGCTTAACTACAGGGGGAGGTAATTCACCCCTCCACTTT. Its protein is CASSLTTGGGNSPLHF.

This clone was detected a few times. The J gene is TRBJ2-7, the V gene TRBV27; D remains unclear. Per the germline V gene, CDR1 is MNHEY and CDR2 is SMNVEV (reference sequence). The CDR3 extends over 14 amino acids. Trimming cost V 4 bases and J 4 bases, with 14 bases left between them. The CDR3 protein is CASSSITSIYEQYF. As DNA, the CDR3 is TGTGCCAGCAGTTCAATCACATCGATATACGAGCAGTACTTC.

The V call is TRBV27, the J call TRBJ1-1; the match to TRBD1 covers 9 bases. With V trimmed by 7 bases and J by 8 bases, 8 bases remained unmatched. The CDR3 contains 13 residues. Germline V gene lookup returns CDR1 MNHEY and CDR2 SMNVEV (reference sequence). CDR3: CASKRDRAMEAFF. In DNA, the CDR3 is TGTGCCAGCAAAAGGGACAGGGCTATGGAAGCTTTCTTT.

This clone was seen a few times. The V and J genes are TRBV10-3 and TRBJ1-1; perhaps TRBD1 as D (5 bases). Trimming left V 7 bases short and J 3 bases short, with 15 bases between. The CDR3 is made up of 14 amino acids. CDR1 is ENHRY and CDR2 is SYGVKD in the germline V gene. The CDR3 loop is CAITYRGLDTEAFF. The DNA for the CDR3 is TGTGCCATCACCTATCGGGGGTTGGACACTGAAGCTTTCTTT.

The rearrangement joins TRBV21-1 to TRBJ1-3. TRBV21-1 is termed a pseudogene. The CDR3 is 14 residues long. CDR3 sequence: CASIERASGNTIYF. Written as DNA, the CDR3 is TGTGCCAGCATAGAAAGAGCCTCTGGAAACACCATATATTTT.

V and J are TRBV3-1 (or the pseudogene TRBV3-2) and TRBJ2-3; 12 positions agree with TRBD2. This CDR3 spans 16 amino acids. Germline V gives CDR1 LGHDT, CDR2 YNNKEL (reference sequence). Unmatched junction bases numbered 10, after V lost 2 bases and J lost 10 bases. CDR3 in DNA: TGTGCCAGCAGCCAACGAACTAGCGGGGGGCCGAGGTCGCAGTATTTT. Amino acid sequence: CASSQRTSGGPRSQYF.

V usage is TRBV19 and J usage is TRBJ1-2, with D uncertain. Germline V gives CDR1 LNHDA, CDR2 SQIVND (reference sequence). The V end lost 3 bases, the J end lost 7 bases, and 12 bases lay between the germline ends. This CDR3 comprises 13 residues. The CDR3 coding sequence is TGTGCCAGTAGTATTAGAACGCTCCCTGGCTACACCTTC. This codes for CASSIRTLPGYTF.

The V call is TRBV7-6, the J call TRBJ2-1; 9 positions agree with TRBD2. Germline V gene sequence: CDR1 SGHVS, CDR2 FNYEAQ. The CDR3 runs to 15 residues. The V and J ends lost 1 base and 6 bases, in that order; junction bases with no gene match: 4. The CDR3 protein is CASSLGGGASNEQFF. In DNA form, the CDR3 reads TGTGCCAGCAGCTTAGGCGGGGGGGCCAGCAATGAGCAGTTCTTC.

The rearrangement uses TRBV29-1 and TRBJ1-2; no clear D gene. The CDR3 contains 14 residues. Trimming cost V 2 bases and J 4 bases, with 14 bases left between them. Per the germline V gene, CDR1 is SQVTM and CDR2 is ANQGSEA. CDR3 amino acids: CSVEKSQRTYGYTF. Here the CDR3 DNA reads TGCAGCGTTGAAAAAAGTCAGCGTACCTATGGCTACACCTTC.

The V call is TRBV21-1, the J call TRBJ1-5; the D segment call TRBD1 is taken from the table without a DNA check. TRBV21-1 is a documented pseudogene. The CDR3 length is 16 residues. The CDR3 loop is CASSLSDRSSNQPQHF. In DNA, the CDR3 is TGTGCCAGCAGCTTGTCCGACAGGAGTTCTAATCAGCCCCAGCATTTT.

The chain combines TRBV4-2 with TRBJ2-3; 8 bases are shared with TRBD2. The J segment lost 3 bases and the V segment lost 3 bases, leaving 14 bases of the junction unmatched. Germline CDR1 is LGHNA and CDR2 is YNFKEQ. The CDR3 sequence is 18 residues long. The CDR3 loop reads CASSHMDIRGGATDTQYF. The CDR3 DNA sequence: TGTGCCAGCAGCCACATGGATATACGGGGGGGAGCGACAGATACGCAGTATTTT.

The rearrangement links TRBV7-2 to TRBJ2-6, with TRBD1 matching over 11 bases. J lost 2 bases, V lost 1 base, and 1 base had no gene match. CDR3 size: 17 residues. Per germline, CDR1 SGHTA and CDR2 FQGNSA. Here the CDR3 DNA reads TGTGCCAGCAGCTTAGTGGGACAGGGGGCTGGGGCCAACGTCCTGACTTTC. It is translated as CASSLVGQGAGANVLTF.

The genes are TRBV2 and TRBJ2-5; D ambiguous. Germline V CDR1 and CDR2: SNHLY, FYNNEI. This CDR3 region has 11 residues. The germline V and J ends were trimmed by 7 bases and 5 bases, with 8 bases remaining between them. As DNA, the CDR3 is TGTGCCAGCACCATCAGGGAGACCCAGTACTTC. This sequence encodes CASTIRETQYF.

V and J are TRBV29-1 and TRBJ1-4, with a possible D match to TRBD1 (5 bases). The CDR3 has 14 amino acids. Trimming cost V 8 bases and J 1 base, with 14 bases left between them. The germline gives CDR1 SQVTM, CDR2 ANQGSEA. CDR3: CSPEAQGTNEKLFF. CDR3 in DNA: TGCAGCCCTGAAGCCCAGGGAACTAATGAAAAACTGTTTTTT.

This clone was counted once. This chain connects TRBV5-1 to TRBJ1-1; D possibly corresponds to TRBD1 (6 bases). Germline V gene data show CDR1 as SGHRS and CDR2 as YFSETQ. The CDR3 loop spans 13 amino acids. V lost 3 bases to trimming and J lost 4 bases, with 10 bases between them. This chain's CDR3 is CASSYREGTEAFF. The CDR3 region has the DNA TGCGCCAGCAGCTACAGGGAGGGCACTGAAGCTTTCTTT.

The chain recombines TRBV27 with TRBJ2-1; 9 nucleotides agree with TRBD2. J was trimmed by 4 bases and V by 2 bases; bases with no gene match: 3. Germline CDR1 is MNHEY and CDR2 is SMNVEV (reference sequence). This CDR3 comprises 15 residues. CDR3: CASSLKRGVYNEQFF. The CDR3 DNA is TGTGCCAGCAGTTTAAAGCGGGGGGTATACAATGAGCAGTTCTTC.

The chain links TRBV3-1 (or the pseudogene TRBV3-2) to TRBJ2-2, with 10 bases identical to TRBD1. Trimming at V came to 3 bases and at J to 5 bases, leaving 6 bases not matched to a gene. This CDR3 spans 16 amino acids. From germline, CDR1 is LGHDT and CDR2 YNNKEL (reference sequence). CDR3 region: CASSQRTGGGTGELFF. The DNA for the CDR3 is TGTGCCAGCAGCCAGCGGACAGGGGGAGGGACCGGGGAGCTGTTTTTT.